The present T cell receptor (beta chain) was sequenced within a study of blood T cell repertoires in COVID-19. The study recruited people aged roughly 18 to 100 years across under 25 US areas. Cohort allocation depended upon clinical history that participants reported. The study recruited exposed participants who had met a COVID-19 case within 2 weeks before entry. Per the original data handling: Amplified reference gene primers provided the basis for estimating nucleated cell counts. Repertoires were generated with immunoSEQ multiplex PCR, while TCRdb's copy carries only in-frame clones and drops some. Clonal size and the V and J genes are those of that table, whereas D and trimming came from the DNA. Counted here are approximately 400,000 clones, just over 90% occurring once; the ten biggest clones make up 0.8% to 0.9%. This CDR3 region has 15 residues. Per germline, CDR1 MNHEY and CDR2 SMNVEV (reference sequence). The V end lost 5 bases, the J end lost 1 base, and 14 bases lay between the germline ends.

The rearrangement uses TRBV27 and TRBJ1-2; D ambiguous. Sequenced sample: PBMCs or T cells enriched from blood (not recorded which). This TCR was recovered from a woman aged 40 to 49 who had been exposed to COVID-19. The CDR3 sequence is CASSLTSTVNYGYTF. CDR3 coding DNA: TGTGCCAGCAGTCTTACGAGCACCGTTAACTATGGCTACACCTTC.